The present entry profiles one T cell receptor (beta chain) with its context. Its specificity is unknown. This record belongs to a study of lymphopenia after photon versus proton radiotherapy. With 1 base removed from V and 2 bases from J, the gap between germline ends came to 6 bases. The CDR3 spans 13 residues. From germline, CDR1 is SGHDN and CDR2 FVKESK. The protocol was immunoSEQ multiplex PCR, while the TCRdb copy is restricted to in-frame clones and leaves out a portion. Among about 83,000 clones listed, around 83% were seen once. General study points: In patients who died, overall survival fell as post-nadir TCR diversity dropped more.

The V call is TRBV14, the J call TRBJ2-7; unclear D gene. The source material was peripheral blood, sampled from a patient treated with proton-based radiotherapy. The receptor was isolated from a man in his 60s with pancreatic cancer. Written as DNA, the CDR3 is TGTGCCAGCAGCCAAGGTTCACCCTACGAGCAGTACTTC. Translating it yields CASSQGSPYEQYF.